One and the same sample provided the 26 T cell receptor beta chains below, sequenced in a study of cytomegalovirus exposure and HLA in healthy donors. Vbeta (60) and Jbeta (13) primers were used in the PCR. Produced via immunoSEQ multiplex PCR; TCRdb's table is partial and in-frame only. The sample contains under 45,000 clones, 50% to 75% of which appear only once. Sequencing used PBMCs. These receptors were taken from a human donor in good health.

This chain uses TRBV29-1 with TRBJ1-1; TRBD1 matches at 7 bases. V lost 6 bases and J lost 1; bases outside the gene matches: 11. The germline CDR1 and CDR2 sequences are SQVTM and ANQGSEA. The CDR3 is 15 amino acids. CDR3 in DNA: TGCAGCGTCGTACCGGGACAGATTGAGAACACTGAAGCTTTCTTT. Encoded protein: CSVVPGQIENTEAFF.

The sample holds a few counts of this clone. The chain joins TRBV28 to TRBJ1-2; 7 bases agree with TRBD1. Germline assignment: CDR1 MDHEN and CDR2 SYDVKM. Unmatched junction bases numbered 4, after V lost 3 bases and J lost 6 bases. There are 13 residues in the CDR3. This CDR3 is CASSLDRLDGYTF. CDR3 in DNA: TGTGCCAGCAGTTTGGACAGGCTGGATGGCTACACCTTC.

This clone was counted only a few times. The chain uses TRBV27 and TRBJ2-7, with a tentative D call TRBD1 (5 bases). Germline V CDR1 and CDR2: MNHEY, SMNVEV (reference sequence). The CDR3 covers 15 residues. Trimming shortened V by 0 bases and J by 0 bases, and 9 bases separated the two germline ends. This chain's CDR3 is CASSLSQGSSYEQYF. CDR3 sequence (DNA): TGTGCCAGCAGTTTATCCCAGGGCAGCTCCTACGAGCAGTACTTC.

The rearrangement links TRBV4-1 to TRBJ1-6, with 7 bases fitting TRBD1. In germline, CDR1 is MGHRA, CDR2 YSYEKL. This CDR3 has 16 amino acids. The junction had 12 bases not matched to a gene; V was cut back by 4 bases and J by 9 bases. The CDR3 protein is CASSPTQRQGSSPLHF. CDR3 DNA: TGCGCCAGCAGCCCAACCCAGAGACAGGGTAGTTCACCCCTCCACTTT.

The J gene is TRBJ1-4, the V gene TRBV21-1. TRBV21-1 is a pseudogene segment. This CDR3 has 14 residues. This CDR3 is CASSKVSGNEKLFF. In DNA form, the CDR3 reads TGTGCCAGCAGCAAAGTTTCCGGTAATGAAAAACTGTTTTTT.

The genes are TRBV4-3 and TRBJ2-3; D is perhaps TRBD2 (7 bases). The CDR3 spans 17 residues. CDR1 is LGHNA and CDR2 is YSLEER in the germline V gene. The germline V and J ends were trimmed by 3 bases and 4 bases, with 20 bases remaining between them. The CDR3 nucleotides are TGCGCCAGCAGCCAGGACGTCGGGGGGCTCCGTCCAGATACGCAGTATTTT. This sequence encodes CASSQDVGGLRPDTQYF.

V usage is TRBV30 and J usage is TRBJ1-3; no firm D call. Looked up from germline, CDR1 is GTSNPN and CDR2 is SVGIG (reference sequence). This CDR3 spans 13 amino acids. V dropped 4 bases and J dropped 4 bases, with 11 bases sitting between them. DNA of the CDR3: TGTGCCTGGACCCTACTCTCGGGAAACACCATATATTTT. This codes for CAWTLLSGNTIYF.

The V and J genes are TRBV29-1 and TRBJ1-2; 8 positions match TRBD1. V shed 8 bases and J 8 bases; nucleotides not matched to a gene: 7. CDR3 length equals 11 residues. Germline CDR1 reads SQVTM; CDR2 reads ANQGSEA. This CDR3 is CSSQGAGGYTF. CDR3 nucleotide sequence: TGCAGCTCCCAGGGGGCGGGGGGCTACACCTTC.

This chain uses TRBV6-1 with TRBJ2-7; D remains unclear. The CDR3 loop spans 11 amino acids. Trimming took 3 bases from V and 3 from J, leaving 3 bases between them. Germline assignment: CDR1 MNHNS and CDR2 SASEGT. The CDR3 region has the DNA TGTGCCAGCAGTGACTACTACGAGCAGTACTTC. Translation gives CASSDYYEQYF.

The gene calls are TRBV4-1 and TRBJ2-7; 10 nucleotides align to TRBD1. After removal of 4 bases from V and 0 bases from J, the junction contained 3 bases not matched to a gene. The CDR3 length is 15 residues. Looked up from germline, CDR1 is MGHRA and CDR2 is YSYEKL. The CDR3 loop is CASSPGQGVSYEQYF. The CDR3 DNA reads TGCGCCAGCAGCCCCGGACAGGGGGTCTCCTACGAGCAGTACTTC.

The rearrangement links TRBV7-8 to TRBJ1-6; TRBD1 matches at 9 bases. The V and J ends lost 6 bases and 5 bases, in that order; junction bases with no gene match: 8. This CDR3 has 16 residues. CDR1 and CDR2 from the germline V gene are SGHVS and FQNEAQ. DNA of the CDR3: TGTGCCAGCAGGTTCATTACAGGGGGCGATAATTCACCCCTCCACTTT. Its protein is CASRFITGGDNSPLHF.

The CDR3: CASQTGNNSPLHF. DNA of the CDR3: TGTGCCAGCCAGACAGGGAATAATTCACCCCTCCACTTT. This sequence joins TRBV19 and TRBJ1-6; 7 bases agree with TRBD1. The CDR3 spans 13 residues. Germline values: CDR1 LNHDA, CDR2 SQIVND (reference sequence). V lost 9 bases, J lost 5 bases, and 4 bases stayed unmatched. Drawing the rest from reference TRBV19 and TRBJ1-6, the complete variable domain is DGGITQSPKYLFRKEGQNVTLSCEQNLNHDAMYWYRQDPGQGLRLIYYSQIVNDFQKGDIAEGYSVSREKKESFPLTVTSAQKNPTAFYLCASQTGNNSPLHFGNGTRLTVT.

The chain carries TRBV7-2 and TRBJ2-1, with 7 bases lining up with TRBD2. Unmatched junction bases numbered 3, after V lost 2 bases and J lost 2 bases. This CDR3 has 15 amino acids. The germline gives CDR1 SGHTA, CDR2 FQGNSA. CDR3 sequence: CASSLRRGTYNEQFF. The CDR3 DNA is TGTGCCAGCAGCTTAAGGCGGGGGACCTACAATGAGCAGTTCTTC.

V is TRBV11-3 and J is TRBJ2-2, with TRBD2 matching over 8 bases. The CDR3 contains 17 residues. V trimming: 0 bases; J trimming: 4 bases; junction bases outside the gene matches: 7. Germline CDR1 and CDR2: SGHNT and YENEEA. CDR3 coding DNA: TGTGCCAGCAGCTTAGAGGCCGGGGGGGCCGCCACCGGGGAGCTGTTTTTT. This codes for CASSLEAGGAATGELFF. Full variable domain (missing parts from reference TRBV11-3 and TRBJ2-2): EAGVVQSPRYKIIEKKQPVAFWCNPISGHNTLYWYLQNLGQGPELLIRYENEEAVDDSQLPKDRFSAERLKGVDSTLKIQPAELGDSAVYLCASSLEAGGAATGELFFGEGSRLTVL.

This clone has a single count. This chain uses TRBV28 with TRBJ1-4; TRBD1 is a possible D gene (5 bases). The CDR3 covers 15 residues. Germline lookup yields CDR1 MDHEN and CDR2 SYDVKM. Trimming took 10 bases from V and 0 from J, leaving 15 bases between them. This CDR3 is CATDSGSTTNEKLFF. CDR3 nucleotides: TGTGCCACCGACTCAGGGTCCACAACTAATGAAAAACTGTTTTTT.

This clone was seen only once. The CDR3 DNA reads as TGTGCCAGCAGTTACGGGGGGTTTAACTATGGCTACACCTTC. Translation: CASSYGGFNYGYTF. This rearrangement joins TRBV6-6 to TRBJ1-2; perhaps TRBD1 as D (5 bases). Trimming pared 2 bases from V and 1 base from J, leaving 8 bases between. Germline assignment: CDR1 MNHNY and CDR2 SVGAGI (reference sequence). This CDR3 has 14 amino acids.

The chain recombines TRBV28 with TRBJ1-2; TRBD1 agrees at 9 bases. Losses at the gene ends were 8 bases for V and 7 bases for J; bases not matched to a gene: 5. The CDR3 covers 12 residues. Germline CDR1 MDHEN, CDR2 SYDVKM. DNA of the CDR3: TGTGCCAGCGGGGACAGGGTCGGTGGCTACACCTTC. Protein: CASGDRVGGYTF.

This clone was counted a few times. This chain uses TRBV7-8 with TRBJ1-2; D is perhaps TRBD1 (6 bases). CDR3 size: 13 residues. Trimming pared 5 bases from V and 7 bases from J, leaving 14 bases between. The germline gives CDR1 SGHVS, CDR2 FQNEAQ. In DNA form, the CDR3 reads TGTGCCAGCAGCGACGGGACAAAGGGTGGCTACACCTTC. This sequence encodes CASSDGTKGGYTF.

The chain is built from TRBV4-1 and TRBJ2-6, with 9 bases matching TRBD1. With 4 bases clipped from V and 2 bases from J, the junction kept 15 bases outside the gene matches. Per germline, CDR1 MGHRA and CDR2 YSYEKL. The CDR3 has 20 residues. Here the CDR3 reads CASSRPSGTGTGPGANVLTF. CDR3 sequence (DNA): TGCGCCAGCAGCCGACCATCCGGGACAGGGACGGGGCCTGGGGCCAACGTCCTGACTTTC.

The sample holds one count of this clone. This sequence joins TRBV5-1 and TRBJ1-1; maybe TRBD1 (5 bases). The CDR3 runs 15 residues. Germline values: CDR1 SGHRS, CDR2 YFSETQ. V lost 2 bases, J lost 1 base, and 12 bases lay in between. The DNA of the CDR3 is TGCGCCAGCAGCTTAGCCGACAGTCCGAACACTGAAGCTTTCTTT. Its protein product is CASSLADSPNTEAFF. Complete variable domain (other parts from reference TRBV5-1 and TRBJ1-1): KAGVTQTPRYLIKTRGQQVTLSCSPISGHRSVSWYQQTPGQGLQFLFEYFSETQRNKGNFPGRFSGRQFSNSRSEMNVSTLELGDSALYLCASSLADSPNTEAFFGQGTRLTVV.

The rearrangement uses TRBV14 and TRBJ1-2; D is perhaps TRBD1 (6 bases). The V end lost 0 bases, the J end lost 8 bases, and 22 bases lay between the germline ends. The CDR3 length is 17 residues. From germline, CDR1 is SGHDN and CDR2 FVKESK. The DNA of the CDR3 is TGTGCCAGCAGCCAAGATGGTGGACAGCTTCGGACCTCCGGCTACACCTTC. Translation gives CASSQDGGQLRTSGYTF.

This clone has just a few counts. The chain has TRBV28 and TRBJ1-4; D might be TRBD1 (6 bases). Germline assignment: CDR1 MDHEN and CDR2 SYDVKM. This CDR3 has 15 residues. Trimming pared 3 bases from V and 4 bases from J, leaving 12 bases between. The CDR3 region is CASSLRGAGNEKLFF. The CDR3 nucleotides are TGTGCCAGCAGTTTGCGGGGGGCTGGTAATGAAAAACTGTTTTTT.

The rearrangement uses TRBV5-1 and TRBJ2-7, with TRBD1 identical over 11 bases. Germline CDR1 SGHRS, CDR2 YFSETQ. CDR3 length: 16 amino acids. The ends lost 4 bases at V and 6 bases at J; junction bases unmatched: 12. Here the CDR3 DNA reads TGCGCCAGCAGCCTTACCCGGACAGGGGGCTCGGGCGAGCAGTACTTC. This codes for CASSLTRTGGSGEQYF.

The V and J genes are TRBV7-9 and TRBJ2-5, with 9 bases lining up with TRBD1. The CDR3 has 13 residues. Germline V gene sequence: CDR1 SEHNR, CDR2 FQNEAQ (reference sequence). Trimming took 10 bases from V and 3 from J; bases not matched to a gene: 6. The CDR3 protein is CATARDREETQYF. The CDR3 DNA reads TGTGCCACTGCAAGGGACAGGGAAGAGACCCAGTACTTC.

CDR3 residues: CASSQGNPGQPQHF. For the CDR3, the DNA is TGCGCCAGCAGCCAGGGGAATCCTGGGCAGCCCCAGCATTTT. The V call is TRBV5-1, the J call TRBJ1-5, with D perhaps TRBD1 (6 bases). In germline, CDR1 is SGHRS, CDR2 YFSETQ. This CDR3 is 14 amino acids long. V was trimmed by 4 bases and J by 7 bases, leaving 15 bases between them.

This clone was seen only a few times. The chain links TRBV5-8 to TRBJ1-6; maybe TRBD1 (6 bases). Germline V gives CDR1 SGHTS, CDR2 YDEGEE. The V end was cut by 1 base, the J end by 7 bases, with 15 bases between. The CDR3 runs 16 residues. As DNA, the CDR3 is TGTGCCAGCAGCTTGTGGTCGGGGCAGGGGAATTCACCCCTCCACTTT. Amino acid sequence: CASSLWSGQGNSPLHF. Full variable domain (missing parts from reference TRBV5-8 and TRBJ1-6): EAGVTQSPTHLIKTRGQQATLRCSPISGHTSVYWYQQALGLGLQFLLWYDEGEERNRGNFPPRFSGRQFPNYSSELNVNALELEDSALYLCASSLWSGQGNSPLHFGNGTRLTVT.